This T cell receptor beta chain derives from a study of cytomegalovirus exposure and HLA in healthy donors. Broader study findings: The authors enumerated over 150 TCR beta chains as linked to cytomegalovirus.

Here immunoSEQ multiplex PCR was the method, and the copy in TCRdb shows in-frame clones only, minus some. This table has hundreds of thousands of clones, approximately 88% appearing once. The V and J ends lost 7 bases and 6 bases, in that order; junction bases with no gene match: 14. Looked up from germline, CDR1 is MDHEN and CDR2 is SYDVKM. CDR3 length equals 15 residues. In this sample, this clone turned up a few times. Its antigen is unknown. This clonotype originated in a young woman in good health and CMV-seropositive. The specimen was PBMCs. The chain combines TRBV28 with TRBJ2-7; 8 bases align to TRBD2. Here the CDR3 reads CASTFVKAGDREQYF. DNA of the CDR3: TGTGCCAGCACCTTCGTGAAAGCGGGAGATCGCGAGCAGTACTTC.